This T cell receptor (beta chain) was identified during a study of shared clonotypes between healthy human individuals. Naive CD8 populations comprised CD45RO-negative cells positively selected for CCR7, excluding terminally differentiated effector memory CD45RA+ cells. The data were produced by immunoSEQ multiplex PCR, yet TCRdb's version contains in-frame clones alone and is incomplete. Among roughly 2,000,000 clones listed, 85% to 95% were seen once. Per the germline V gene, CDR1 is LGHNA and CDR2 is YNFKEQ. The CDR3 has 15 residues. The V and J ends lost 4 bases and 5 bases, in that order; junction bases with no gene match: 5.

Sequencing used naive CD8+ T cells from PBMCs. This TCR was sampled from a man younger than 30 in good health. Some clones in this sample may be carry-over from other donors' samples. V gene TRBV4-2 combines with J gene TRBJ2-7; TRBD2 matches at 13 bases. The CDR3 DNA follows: TGTGCCAGCAGCCTCCCCGGACTAGCGGGAGACGAGCAGTACTTC. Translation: CASSLPGLAGDEQYF.